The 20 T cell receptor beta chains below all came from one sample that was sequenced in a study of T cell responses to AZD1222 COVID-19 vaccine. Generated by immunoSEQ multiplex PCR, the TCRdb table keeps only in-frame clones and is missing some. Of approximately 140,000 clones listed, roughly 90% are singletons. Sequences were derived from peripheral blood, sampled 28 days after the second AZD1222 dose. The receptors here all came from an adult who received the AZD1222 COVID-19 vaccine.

CDR3 amino acids: CASSVESRGLEQYF. DNA for the CDR3: TGTGCCAGCAGCGTAGAAAGCAGGGGGCTCGAGCAGTACTTC. V gene TRBV9 combines with J gene TRBJ2-7, with 8 bases aligning to TRBD1. In germline, CDR1 is SGDLS, CDR2 YYNGEE. The J segment lost 6 bases and the V segment lost 0 bases, leaving 5 bases of the junction unmatched. This CDR3 is built from 14 residues.

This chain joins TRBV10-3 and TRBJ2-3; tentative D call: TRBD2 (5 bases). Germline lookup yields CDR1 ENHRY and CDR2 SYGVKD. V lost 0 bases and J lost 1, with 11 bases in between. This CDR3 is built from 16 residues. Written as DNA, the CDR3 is TGTGCCATCAGTGAGTCTGGAAGCGGAGGCACAGATACGCAGTATTTT. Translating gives CAISESGSGGTDTQYF.

The CDR3 DNA reads as TGTGCCAGCAGTCCCCCAGGCGACAGCTATAGCAATCAGCCCCAGCATTTT. Residues: CASSPPGDSYSNQPQHF. The chain recombines TRBV2 with TRBJ1-5; maybe TRBD1 (5 bases). The CDR3 has 17 amino acids. The V gene lost 5 bases and the J gene lost 0 bases, with 17 bases spanning the gap. Germline assignment: CDR1 SNHLY and CDR2 FYNNEI. Complete variable domain (other parts from reference TRBV2 and TRBJ1-5): EPEVTQTPSHQVTQMGQEVILRCVPISNHLYFYWYRQILGQKVEFLVSFYNNEISEKSEIFDDQFSVERPDGSNFTLKIRSTKLEDSAMYFCASSPPGDSYSNQPQHFGDGTRLSIL.

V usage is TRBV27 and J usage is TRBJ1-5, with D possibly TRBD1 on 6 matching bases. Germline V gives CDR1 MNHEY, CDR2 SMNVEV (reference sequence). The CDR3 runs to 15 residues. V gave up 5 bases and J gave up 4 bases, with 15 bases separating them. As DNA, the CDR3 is TGTGCCAGCAGTCGGGGGGCGAATCGGAATCAGCCCCAGCATTTT. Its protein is CASSRGANRNQPQHF.

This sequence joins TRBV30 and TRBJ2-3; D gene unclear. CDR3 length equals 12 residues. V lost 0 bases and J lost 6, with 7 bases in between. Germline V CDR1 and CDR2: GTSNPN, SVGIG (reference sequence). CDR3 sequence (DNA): TGTGCCTGGAGTGTACTTGGGGATACGCAGTATTTT. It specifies CAWSVLGDTQYF.

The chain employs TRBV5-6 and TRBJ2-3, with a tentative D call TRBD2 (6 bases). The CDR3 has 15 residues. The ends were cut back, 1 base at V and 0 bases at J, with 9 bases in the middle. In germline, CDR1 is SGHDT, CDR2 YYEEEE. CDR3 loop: CASSLSSGSTDTQYF. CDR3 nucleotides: TGTGCCAGCAGCTTGTCCAGCGGGAGCACAGATACGCAGTATTTT.

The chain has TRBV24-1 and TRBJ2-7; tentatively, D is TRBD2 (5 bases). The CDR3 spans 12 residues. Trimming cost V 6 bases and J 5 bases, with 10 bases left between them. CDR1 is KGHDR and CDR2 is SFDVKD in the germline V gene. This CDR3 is CATSTGEDEQYF. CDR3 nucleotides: TGTGCCACCAGTACCGGGGAAGACGAGCAGTACTTC.

The CDR3, as DNA: TGCGCCAGCAGCCTACAGGGGGCTCAGCCCCAGCATTTT. It translates to CASSLQGAQPQHF. The V call is TRBV5-1, the J call TRBJ1-5; TRBD1 agrees at 9 bases. Germline V gene sequence: CDR1 SGHRS, CDR2 YFSETQ. The CDR3 is 13 residues long. Trimming took 4 bases from V and 6 from J; bases not matched to a gene: 2. The whole variable domain, filled in from reference TRBV5-1 and TRBJ1-5, reads KAGVTQTPRYLIKTRGQQVTLSCSPISGHRSVSWYQQTPGQGLQFLFEYFSETQRNKGNFPGRFSGRQFSNSRSEMNVSTLELGDSALYLCASSLQGAQPQHFGDGTRLSIL.

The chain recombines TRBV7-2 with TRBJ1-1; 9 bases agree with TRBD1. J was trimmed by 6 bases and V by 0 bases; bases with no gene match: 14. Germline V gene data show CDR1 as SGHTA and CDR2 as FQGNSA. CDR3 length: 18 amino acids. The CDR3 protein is CASSLAGAQQGALPEAFF. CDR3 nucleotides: TGTGCCAGCAGCTTAGCGGGAGCGCAACAGGGGGCGCTTCCTGAAGCTTTCTTT.

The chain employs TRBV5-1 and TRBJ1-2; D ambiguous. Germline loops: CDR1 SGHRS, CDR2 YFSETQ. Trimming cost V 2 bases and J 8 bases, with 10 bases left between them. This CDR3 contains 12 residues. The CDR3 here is CASSFTGTGYTF. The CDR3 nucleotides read TGCGCCAGCAGCTTCACCGGCACAGGCTACACCTTC.

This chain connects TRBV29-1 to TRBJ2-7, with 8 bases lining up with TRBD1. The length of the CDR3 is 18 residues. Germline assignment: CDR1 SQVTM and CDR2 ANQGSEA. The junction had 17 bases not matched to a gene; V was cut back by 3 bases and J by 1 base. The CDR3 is CSVEVRGQGRRASYEQYF. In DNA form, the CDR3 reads TGCAGCGTTGAGGTCCGAGGACAGGGAAGGAGGGCTTCCTACGAGCAGTACTTC.

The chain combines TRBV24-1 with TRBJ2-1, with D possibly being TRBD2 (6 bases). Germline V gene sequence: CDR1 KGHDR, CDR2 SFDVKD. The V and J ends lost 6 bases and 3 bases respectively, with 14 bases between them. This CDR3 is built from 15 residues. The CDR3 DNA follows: TGTGCCACCAGTCGCGGTAGCGGCTTCTACAATGAGCAGTTCTTC. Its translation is CATSRGSGFYNEQFF.

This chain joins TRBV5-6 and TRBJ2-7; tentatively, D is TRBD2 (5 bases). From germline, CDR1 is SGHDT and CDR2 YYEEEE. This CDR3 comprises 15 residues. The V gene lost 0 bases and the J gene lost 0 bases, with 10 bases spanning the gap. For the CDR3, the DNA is TGTGCCAGCAGCTTGGGTAGCGCCGACTCCTACGAGCAGTACTTC. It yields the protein CASSLGSADSYEQYF.

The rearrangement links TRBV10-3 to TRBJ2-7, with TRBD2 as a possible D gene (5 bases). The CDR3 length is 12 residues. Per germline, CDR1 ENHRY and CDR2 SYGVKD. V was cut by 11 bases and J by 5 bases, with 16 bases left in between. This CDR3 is CAGGLRSNEQYF. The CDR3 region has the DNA TGTGCCGGAGGCCTCCGGAGCAACGAGCAGTACTTC.

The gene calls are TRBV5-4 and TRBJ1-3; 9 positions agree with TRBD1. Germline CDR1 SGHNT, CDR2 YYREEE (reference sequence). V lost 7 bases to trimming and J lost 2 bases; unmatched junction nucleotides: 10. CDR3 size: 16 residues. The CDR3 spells CASAKQGATPGNTIYF. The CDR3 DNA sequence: TGTGCCAGCGCAAAACAGGGGGCCACACCTGGAAACACCATATATTTT.

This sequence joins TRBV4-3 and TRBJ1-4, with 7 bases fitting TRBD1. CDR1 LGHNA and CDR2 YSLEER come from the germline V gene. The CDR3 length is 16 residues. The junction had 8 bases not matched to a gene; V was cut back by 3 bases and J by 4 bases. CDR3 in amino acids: CASSQVTGTINEKLFF. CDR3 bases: TGCGCCAGCAGCCAGGTGACAGGGACGATTAATGAAAAACTGTTTTTT.

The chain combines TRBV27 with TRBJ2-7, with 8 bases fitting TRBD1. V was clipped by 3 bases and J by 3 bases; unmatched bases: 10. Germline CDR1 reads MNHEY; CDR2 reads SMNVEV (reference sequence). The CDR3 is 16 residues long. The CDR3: CASSFYQGAGDYEQYF. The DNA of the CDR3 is TGTGCCAGCAGTTTTTATCAGGGGGCAGGAGACTACGAGCAGTACTTC.

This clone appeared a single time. This CDR3 reads CASSDGQLQPQHF. The CDR3 bases are TGTGCCAGCTCAGATGGACAGTTGCAGCCCCAGCATTTT. The chain links TRBV18 to TRBJ1-5; TRBD1 might be the D (6 bases). The CDR3 spans 13 residues. With 5 bases removed from V and 7 bases from J, the gap between germline ends came to 12 bases. Germline assignment: CDR1 KGHSH and CDR2 LQKENI.

This CDR3 is CATSETGLNTEAFF. The CDR3 DNA follows: TGTGCCACCAGTGAGACAGGGCTGAACACTGAAGCTTTCTTT. V gene TRBV24-1 combines with J gene TRBJ1-1, with 7 bases aligning to TRBD1. The CDR3 extends over 14 amino acids. Germline CDR1 KGHDR, CDR2 SFDVKD. With 4 bases clipped from V and 0 bases from J, the junction kept 1 base outside the gene matches.

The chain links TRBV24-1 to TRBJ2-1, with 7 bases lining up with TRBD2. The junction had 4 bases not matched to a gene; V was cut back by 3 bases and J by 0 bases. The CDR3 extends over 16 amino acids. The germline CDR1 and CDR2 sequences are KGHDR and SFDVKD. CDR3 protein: CATSDASGSSYNEQFF. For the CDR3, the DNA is TGTGCCACCAGTGATGCTAGCGGAAGCTCCTACAATGAGCAGTTCTTC.